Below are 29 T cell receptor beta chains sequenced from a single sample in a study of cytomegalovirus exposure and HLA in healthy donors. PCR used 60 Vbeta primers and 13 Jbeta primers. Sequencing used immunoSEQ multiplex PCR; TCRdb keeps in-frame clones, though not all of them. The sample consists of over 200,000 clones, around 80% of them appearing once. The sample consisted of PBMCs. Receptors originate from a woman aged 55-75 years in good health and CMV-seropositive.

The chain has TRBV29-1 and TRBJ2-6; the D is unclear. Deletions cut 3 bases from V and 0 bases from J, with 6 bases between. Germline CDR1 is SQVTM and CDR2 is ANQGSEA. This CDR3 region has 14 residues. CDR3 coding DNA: TGCAGCGTTGAGTCCCTCTCTGGGGCCAACGTCCTGACTTTC. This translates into CSVESLSGANVLTF.

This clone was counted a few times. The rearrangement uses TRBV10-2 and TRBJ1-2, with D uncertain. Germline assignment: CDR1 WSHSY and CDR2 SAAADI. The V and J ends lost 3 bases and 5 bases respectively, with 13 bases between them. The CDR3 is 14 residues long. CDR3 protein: CASSEEGRRYGYTF. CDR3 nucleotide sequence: TGCGCCAGCAGTGAAGAAGGCAGGAGGTATGGCTACACCTTC.

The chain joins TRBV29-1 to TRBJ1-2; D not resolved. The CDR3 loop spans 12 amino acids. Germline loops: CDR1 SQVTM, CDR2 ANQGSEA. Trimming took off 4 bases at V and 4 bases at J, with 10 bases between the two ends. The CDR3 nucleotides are TGCAGCGTTGGAGGGATTAGCTATGGCTACACCTTC. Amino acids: CSVGGISYGYTF.

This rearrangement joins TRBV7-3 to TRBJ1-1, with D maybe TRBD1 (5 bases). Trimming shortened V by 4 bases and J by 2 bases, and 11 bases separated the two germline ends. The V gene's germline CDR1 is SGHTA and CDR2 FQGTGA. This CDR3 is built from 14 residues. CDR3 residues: CASSSGGSNTEAFF. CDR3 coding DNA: TGTGCCAGCAGCTCCGGGGGGTCTAACACTGAAGCTTTCTTT.

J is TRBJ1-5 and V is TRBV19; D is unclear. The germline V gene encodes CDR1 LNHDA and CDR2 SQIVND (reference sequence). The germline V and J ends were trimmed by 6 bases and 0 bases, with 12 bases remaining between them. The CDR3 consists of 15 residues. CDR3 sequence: CASRPTITSNQPQHF. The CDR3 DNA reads TGTGCCAGTAGACCGACAATTACTAGCAATCAGCCCCAGCATTTT.

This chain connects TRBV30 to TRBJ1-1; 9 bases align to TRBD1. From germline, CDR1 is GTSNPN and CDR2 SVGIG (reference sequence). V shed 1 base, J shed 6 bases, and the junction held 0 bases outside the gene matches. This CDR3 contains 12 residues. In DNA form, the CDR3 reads TGTGCCTGGAGTGGGACAGGGGCTGAAGCTTTCTTT. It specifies CAWSGTGAEAFF.

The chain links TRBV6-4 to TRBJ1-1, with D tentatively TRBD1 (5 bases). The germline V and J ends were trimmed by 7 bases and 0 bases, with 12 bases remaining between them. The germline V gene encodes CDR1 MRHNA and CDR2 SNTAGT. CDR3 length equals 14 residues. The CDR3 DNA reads TGTGCCAGCAAGGCGGGGCGCCTGAACACTGAAGCTTTCTTT. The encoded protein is CASKAGRLNTEAFF.

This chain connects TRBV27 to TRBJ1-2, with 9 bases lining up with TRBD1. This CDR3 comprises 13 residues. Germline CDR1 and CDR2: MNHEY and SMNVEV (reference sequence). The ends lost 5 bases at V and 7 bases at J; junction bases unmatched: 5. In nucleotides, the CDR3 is TGTGCCAGCAGTGTACAGGGGGCTGGTGGCTACACCTTC. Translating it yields CASSVQGAGGYTF.

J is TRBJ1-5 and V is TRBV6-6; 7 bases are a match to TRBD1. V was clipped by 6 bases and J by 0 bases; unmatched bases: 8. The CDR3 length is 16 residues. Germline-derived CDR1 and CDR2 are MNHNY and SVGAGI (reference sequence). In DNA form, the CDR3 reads TGTGCCAGCAGCCAACAGGGGAGATATAGCAATCAGCCCCAGCATTTT. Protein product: CASSQQGRYSNQPQHF.

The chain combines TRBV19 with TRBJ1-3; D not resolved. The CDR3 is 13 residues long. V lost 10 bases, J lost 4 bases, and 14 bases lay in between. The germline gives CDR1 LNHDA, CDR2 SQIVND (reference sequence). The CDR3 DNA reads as TGTGCCACCCACCAGGATTCGGGAAACACCATATATTTT. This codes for CATHQDSGNTIYF.

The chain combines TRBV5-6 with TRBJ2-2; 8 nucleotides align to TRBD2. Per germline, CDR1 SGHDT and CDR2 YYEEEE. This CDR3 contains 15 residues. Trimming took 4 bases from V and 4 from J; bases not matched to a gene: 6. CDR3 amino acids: CASSILGGATGELFF. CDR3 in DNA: TGTGCCAGCAGCATACTCGGGGGGGCCACCGGGGAGCTGTTTTTT.

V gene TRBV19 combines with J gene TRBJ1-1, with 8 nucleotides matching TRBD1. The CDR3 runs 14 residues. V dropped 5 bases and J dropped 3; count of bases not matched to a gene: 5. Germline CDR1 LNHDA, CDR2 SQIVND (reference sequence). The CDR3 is CASSFRGQDTEAFF. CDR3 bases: TGTGCCAGTAGTTTCAGGGGGCAGGACACTGAAGCTTTCTTT. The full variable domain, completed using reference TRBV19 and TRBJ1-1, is DGGITQSPKYLFRKEGQNVTLSCEQNLNHDAMYWYRQDPGQGLRLIYYSQIVNDFQKGDIAEGYSVSREKKESFPLTVTSAQKNPTAFYLCASSFRGQDTEAFFGQGTRLTVV.

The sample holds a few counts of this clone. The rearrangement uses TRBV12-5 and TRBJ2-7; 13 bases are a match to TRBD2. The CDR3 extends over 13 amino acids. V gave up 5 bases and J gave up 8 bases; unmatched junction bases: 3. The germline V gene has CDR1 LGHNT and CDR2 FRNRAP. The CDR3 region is CASGLGTSGKQYF. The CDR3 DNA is TGTGCTAGTGGTCTCGGGACTAGCGGGAAGCAGTACTTC.

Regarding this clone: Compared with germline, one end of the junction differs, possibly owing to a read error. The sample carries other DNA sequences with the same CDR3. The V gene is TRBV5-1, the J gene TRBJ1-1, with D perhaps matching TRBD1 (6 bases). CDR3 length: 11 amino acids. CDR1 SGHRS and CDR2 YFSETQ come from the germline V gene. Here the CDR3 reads CASSRDTEAFF. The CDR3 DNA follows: TGCGCCAGCAGCCGGGACACCGAAGCTTTCTTT.

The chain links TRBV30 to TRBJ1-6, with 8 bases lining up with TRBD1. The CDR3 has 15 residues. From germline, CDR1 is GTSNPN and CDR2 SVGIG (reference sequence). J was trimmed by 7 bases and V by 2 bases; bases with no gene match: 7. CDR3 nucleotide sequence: TGTGCCTGGAGTCCTATGGACAGGGAGAATTCACCCCTCCACTTT. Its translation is CAWSPMDRENSPLHF.

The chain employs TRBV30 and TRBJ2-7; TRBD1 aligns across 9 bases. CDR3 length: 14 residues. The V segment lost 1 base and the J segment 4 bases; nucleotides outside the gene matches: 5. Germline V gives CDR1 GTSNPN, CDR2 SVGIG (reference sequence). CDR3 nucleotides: TGTGCCTGGAGTGGGGACAGGGTTAGGTACGAGCAGTACTTC. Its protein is CAWSGDRVRYEQYF.

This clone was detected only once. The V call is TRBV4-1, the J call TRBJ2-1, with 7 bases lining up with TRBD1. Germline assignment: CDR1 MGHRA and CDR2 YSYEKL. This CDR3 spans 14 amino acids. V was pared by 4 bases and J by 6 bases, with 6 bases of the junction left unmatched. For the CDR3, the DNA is TGCGCCAGCAGCCCGGGCCCAGGGGGCAATGAGCAGTTCTTC. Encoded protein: CASSPGPGGNEQFF.

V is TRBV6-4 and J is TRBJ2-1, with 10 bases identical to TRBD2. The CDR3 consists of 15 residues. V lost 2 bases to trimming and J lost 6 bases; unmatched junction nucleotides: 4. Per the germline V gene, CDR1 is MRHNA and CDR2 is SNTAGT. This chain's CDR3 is CASSDIAGGRNEQFF. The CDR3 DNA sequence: TGTGCCAGCAGTGACATAGCGGGGGGCCGCAATGAGCAGTTCTTC.

The CDR3 nucleotides are TGCGCCAGCAGCCAAGAAGGCAGGGGGCTCGGGGAAGCTTTCTTT. It encodes CASSQEGRGLGEAFF. The chain uses TRBV4-1 and TRBJ1-1, with 8 bases lining up with TRBD1. The junction had 8 bases not matched to a gene; V was cut back by 0 bases and J by 8 bases. The germline CDR1 and CDR2 sequences are MGHRA and YSYEKL. CDR3 length: 15 residues.

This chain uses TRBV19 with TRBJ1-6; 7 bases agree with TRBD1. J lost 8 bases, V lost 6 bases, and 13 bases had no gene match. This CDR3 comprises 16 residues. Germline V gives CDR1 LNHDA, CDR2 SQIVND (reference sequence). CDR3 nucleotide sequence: TGTGCCAGTAGGCCCGACAGGGAGACGGACTATTCACCCCTCCACTTT. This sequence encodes CASRPDRETDYSPLHF. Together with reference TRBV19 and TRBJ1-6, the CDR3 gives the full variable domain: DGGITQSPKYLFRKEGQNVTLSCEQNLNHDAMYWYRQDPGQGLRLIYYSQIVNDFQKGDIAEGYSVSREKKESFPLTVTSAQKNPTAFYLCASRPDRETDYSPLHFGNGTRLTVT.

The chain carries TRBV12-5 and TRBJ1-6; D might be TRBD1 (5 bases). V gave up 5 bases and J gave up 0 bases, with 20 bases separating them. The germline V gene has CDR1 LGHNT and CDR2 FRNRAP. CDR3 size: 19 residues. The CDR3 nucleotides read TGTGCTAGTGGTCCAGAGCCCCGACAGAAGAGCTCCTATAATTCACCCCTCCACTTT. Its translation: CASGPEPRQKSSYNSPLHF.

DNA for the CDR3: TGTGCCAGCAGCCTCAGAGGGCGAGGTGAGACCCAGTACTTC. This codes for CASSLRGRGETQYF. V gene TRBV4-2 combines with J gene TRBJ2-5; D may be TRBD2 (5 bases). The CDR3 sequence is 14 residues long. Per the germline V gene, CDR1 is LGHNA and CDR2 is YNFKEQ. Trimming took 4 bases from V and 5 from J, leaving 14 bases between them.

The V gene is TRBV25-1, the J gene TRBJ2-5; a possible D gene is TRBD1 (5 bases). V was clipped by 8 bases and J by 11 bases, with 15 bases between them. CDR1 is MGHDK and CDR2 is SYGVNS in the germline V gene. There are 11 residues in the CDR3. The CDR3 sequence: CASGQGREQYF. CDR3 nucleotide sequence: TGTGCCAGCGGGCAGGGTAGAGAGCAGTACTTC.

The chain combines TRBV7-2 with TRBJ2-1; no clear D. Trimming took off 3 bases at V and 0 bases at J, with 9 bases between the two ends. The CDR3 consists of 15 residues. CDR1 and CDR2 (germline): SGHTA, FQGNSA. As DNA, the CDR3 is TGTGCCAGCAGCTTCGGGTCAAGCTCCTACAATGAGCAGTTCTTC. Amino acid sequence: CASSFGSSSYNEQFF.

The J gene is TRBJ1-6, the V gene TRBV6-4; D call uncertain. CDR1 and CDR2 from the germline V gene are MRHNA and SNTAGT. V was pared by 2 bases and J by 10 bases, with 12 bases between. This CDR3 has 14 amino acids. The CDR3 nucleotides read TGTGCCAGCAGTGACGAGTCCGACGGGTCACCCCTCCACTTT. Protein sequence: CASSDESDGSPLHF.

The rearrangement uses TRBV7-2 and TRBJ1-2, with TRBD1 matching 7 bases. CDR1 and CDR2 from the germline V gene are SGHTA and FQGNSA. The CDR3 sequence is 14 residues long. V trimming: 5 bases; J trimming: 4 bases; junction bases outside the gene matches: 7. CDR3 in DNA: TGTGCCAGCAGCGAAAGACAGGGCCCCTATGGCTACACCTTC. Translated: CASSERQGPYGYTF.

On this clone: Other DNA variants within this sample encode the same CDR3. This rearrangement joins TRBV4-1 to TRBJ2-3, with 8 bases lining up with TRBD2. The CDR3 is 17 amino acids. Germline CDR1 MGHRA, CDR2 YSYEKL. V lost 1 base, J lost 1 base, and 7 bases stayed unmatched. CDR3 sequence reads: CASSQGGAGGGTDTQYF. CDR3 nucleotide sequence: TGCGCCAGCAGCCAAGGCGGGGCGGGAGGTGGCACAGATACGCAGTATTTT.

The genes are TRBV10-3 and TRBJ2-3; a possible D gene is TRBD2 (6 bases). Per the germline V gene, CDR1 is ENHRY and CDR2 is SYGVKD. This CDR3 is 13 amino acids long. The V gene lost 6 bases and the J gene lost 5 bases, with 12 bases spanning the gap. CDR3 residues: CAIRGGREDTQYF. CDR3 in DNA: TGTGCCATCAGGGGGGGACGTGAAGATACGCAGTATTTT.

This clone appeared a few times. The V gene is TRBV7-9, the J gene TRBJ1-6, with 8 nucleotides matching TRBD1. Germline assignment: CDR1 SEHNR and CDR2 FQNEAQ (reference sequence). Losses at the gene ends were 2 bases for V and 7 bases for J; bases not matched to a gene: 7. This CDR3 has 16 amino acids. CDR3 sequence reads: CASSLTGGYTNSPLHF. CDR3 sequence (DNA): TGTGCCAGCAGCTTAACAGGGGGATATACGAATTCACCCCTCCACTTT.